A single TCR beta chain is shown here with its context. Its target is not known. The data derive from a study of OX40 agonist ivuxolimab in advanced cancers. Study-wide context: Every patient in dose escalation had hepatocellular carcinoma, melanoma, renal cell or head and neck cancer. Earlier treatment with anti-PD-1, anti-PD-L1 or anti-CTLA-4 was permitted, and under 50% had received some.

The CDR3 is made up of 14 amino acids. The V and J ends lost 8 bases and 1 base, in that order; junction bases with no gene match: 6. Germline assignment: CDR1 SQVTM and CDR2 ANQGSEA. The table came from immunoSEQ multiplex PCR; TCRdb's copy has only in-frame clones and leaves some out. Here the sample spans 55,000 to 65,000 clones, approximately 90% being singletons. Regarding the study as a whole: The specificity for antigen of the expanded peripheral T cells was not determined. CD4+ and CD8+ blood T cells expanded clonally by week 6 at 0.1 to 3.0 mg/kg.

The V and J genes are TRBV29-1 and TRBJ2-3; 10 bases match TRBD1. Material: CD4+ or CD8+ T cells sorted from blood, obtained in a trial of the OX40 agonist ivuxolimab. This clonotype was sampled from an adult with an advanced solid tumor such as melanoma, head and neck, liver or kidney cancer. The CDR3 sequence is CSLTGTGGTDTQYF. The CDR3 coding sequence is TGCAGCCTAACCGGGACAGGGGGCACAGATACGCAGTATTTT.